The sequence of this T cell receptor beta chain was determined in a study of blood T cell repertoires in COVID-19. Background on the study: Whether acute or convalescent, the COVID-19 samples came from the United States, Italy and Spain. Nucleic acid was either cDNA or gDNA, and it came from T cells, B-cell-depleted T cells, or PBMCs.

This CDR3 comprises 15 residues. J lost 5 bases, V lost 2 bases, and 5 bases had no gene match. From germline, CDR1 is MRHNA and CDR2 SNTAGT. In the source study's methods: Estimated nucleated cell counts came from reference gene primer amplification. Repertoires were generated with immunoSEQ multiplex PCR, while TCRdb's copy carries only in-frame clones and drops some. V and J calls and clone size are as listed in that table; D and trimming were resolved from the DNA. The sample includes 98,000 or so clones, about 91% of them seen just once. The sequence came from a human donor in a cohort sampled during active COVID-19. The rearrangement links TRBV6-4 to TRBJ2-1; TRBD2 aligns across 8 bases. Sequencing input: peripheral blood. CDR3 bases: TGTGCCAGCAGTGACAGCGGGGGTAGTAACAATGAGCAGTTCTTC. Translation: CASSDSGGSNNEQFF.